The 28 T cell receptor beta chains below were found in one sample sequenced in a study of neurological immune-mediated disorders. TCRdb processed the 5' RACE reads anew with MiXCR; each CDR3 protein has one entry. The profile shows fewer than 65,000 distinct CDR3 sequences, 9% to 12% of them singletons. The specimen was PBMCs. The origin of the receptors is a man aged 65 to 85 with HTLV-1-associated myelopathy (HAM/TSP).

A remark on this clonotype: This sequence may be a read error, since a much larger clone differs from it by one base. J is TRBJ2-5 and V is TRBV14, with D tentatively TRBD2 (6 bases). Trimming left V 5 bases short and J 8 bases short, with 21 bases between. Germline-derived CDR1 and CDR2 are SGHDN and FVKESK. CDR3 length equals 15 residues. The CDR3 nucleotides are TGTGCCAGCAGCTCCTATAGTGGACGGGAGAATACCCAGTACTTC. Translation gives CASSSYSGRENTQYF.

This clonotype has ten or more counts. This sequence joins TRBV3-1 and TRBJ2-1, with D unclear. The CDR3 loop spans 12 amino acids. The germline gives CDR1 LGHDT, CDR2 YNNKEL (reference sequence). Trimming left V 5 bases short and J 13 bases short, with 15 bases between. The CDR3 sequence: CASSGPSLLQFF. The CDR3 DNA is TGTGCCAGCAGCGGGCCCTCCTTGTTACAGTTCTTC.

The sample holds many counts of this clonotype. The DNA for the CDR3 is TGCGCCAGCAGCTTAGACACCACCCCTGGGGCCAACGTCCTGACTTTC. Its protein is CASSLDTTPGANVLTF. The chain carries TRBV5-1 and TRBJ2-6; no firm D call. This CDR3 is 16 amino acids long. V was trimmed by 2 bases and J by 2 bases, leaving 11 bases between them. Per germline, CDR1 SGHRS and CDR2 YFSETQ.

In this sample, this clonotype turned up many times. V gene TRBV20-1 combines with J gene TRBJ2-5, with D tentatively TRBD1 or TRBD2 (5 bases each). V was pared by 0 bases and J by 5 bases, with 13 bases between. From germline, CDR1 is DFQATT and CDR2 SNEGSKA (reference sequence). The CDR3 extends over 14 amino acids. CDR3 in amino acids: CSARDRDRWETQYF. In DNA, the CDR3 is TGCAGTGCTAGAGATCGGGACCGATGGGAGACCCAGTACTTC.

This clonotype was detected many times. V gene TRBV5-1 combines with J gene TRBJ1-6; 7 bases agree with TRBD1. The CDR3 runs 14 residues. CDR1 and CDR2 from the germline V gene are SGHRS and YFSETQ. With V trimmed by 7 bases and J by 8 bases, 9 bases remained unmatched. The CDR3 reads CASRPSTGDSPLHF. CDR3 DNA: TGCGCCAGCCGACCTTCAACAGGGGATTCACCCCTCCACTTT.

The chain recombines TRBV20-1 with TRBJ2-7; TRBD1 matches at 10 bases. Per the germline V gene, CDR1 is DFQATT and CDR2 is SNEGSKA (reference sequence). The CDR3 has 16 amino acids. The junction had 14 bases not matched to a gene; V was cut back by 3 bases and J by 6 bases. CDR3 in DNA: TGCAGTGCTAGGTACGCATCCGGGACAGGGGTCAGCGAGCAGTACTTC. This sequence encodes CSARYASGTGVSEQYF.

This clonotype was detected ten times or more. CDR3 DNA: TGTGCCAGCAGCCCCGGGACAGGAGGGTCTTACGAGCAGTACTTC. It is translated as CASSPGTGGSYEQYF. The rearrangement uses TRBV7-9 and TRBJ2-7, with 8 bases aligning to TRBD1. There are 15 residues in the CDR3. The V gene end was trimmed by 5 bases and the J gene end by 4 bases; junction bases not matched to a gene: 10. Looked up from germline, CDR1 is SEHNR and CDR2 is FQNEAQ (reference sequence).

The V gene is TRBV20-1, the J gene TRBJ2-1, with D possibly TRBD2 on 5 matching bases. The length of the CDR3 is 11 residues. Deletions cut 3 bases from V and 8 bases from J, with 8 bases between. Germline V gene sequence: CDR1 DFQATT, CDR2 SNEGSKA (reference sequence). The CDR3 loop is CSASRGYEQFF. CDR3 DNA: TGCAGTGCTAGTCGAGGGTATGAGCAGTTCTTC.

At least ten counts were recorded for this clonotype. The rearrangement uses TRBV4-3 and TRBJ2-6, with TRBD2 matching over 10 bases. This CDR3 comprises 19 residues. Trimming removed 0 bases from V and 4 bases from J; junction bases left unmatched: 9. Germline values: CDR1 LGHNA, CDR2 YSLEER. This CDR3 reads CASSQETAGGPGGANVLTF. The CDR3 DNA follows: TGCGCCAGCAGCCAAGAGACAGCGGGAGGGCCGGGGGGGGCCAACGTCCTGACTTTC.

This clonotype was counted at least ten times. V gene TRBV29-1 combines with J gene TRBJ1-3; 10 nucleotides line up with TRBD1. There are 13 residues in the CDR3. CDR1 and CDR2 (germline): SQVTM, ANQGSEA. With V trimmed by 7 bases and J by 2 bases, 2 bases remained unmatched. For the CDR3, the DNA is TGCAGCGCTGACAGGGGGCCTGGAAACACCATATATTTT. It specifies CSADRGPGNTIYF.

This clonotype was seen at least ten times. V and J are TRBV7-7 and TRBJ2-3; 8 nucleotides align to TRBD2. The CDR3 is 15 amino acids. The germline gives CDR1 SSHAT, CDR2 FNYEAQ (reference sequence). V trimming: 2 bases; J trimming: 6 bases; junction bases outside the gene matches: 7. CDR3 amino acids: CASSLTSGRMDTQYF. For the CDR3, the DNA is TGTGCCAGCAGCTTAACTAGCGGTAGGATGGATACGCAGTATTTT. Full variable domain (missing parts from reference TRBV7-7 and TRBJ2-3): GAGVSQSPRYKVTKRGQDVTLRCDPISSHATLYWYQQALGQGPEFLTYFNYEAQPDKSGLPSDRFSAERPEGSISTLTIQRTEQRDSAMYRCASSLTSGRMDTQYFGPGTRLTVL.

CDR3 coding DNA: TGCAGTGCTAGGGGGGGGACCACAGATACGCAGTATTTT. Residues: CSARGGTTDTQYF. The chain employs TRBV20-1 and TRBJ2-3; 7 bases align to TRBD2. J lost 2 bases, V lost 3 bases, and 2 bases had no gene match. The CDR3 covers 13 residues. Germline V gene sequence: CDR1 DFQATT, CDR2 SNEGSKA (reference sequence).

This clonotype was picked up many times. The chain's CDR3 is CASSFGTSGYNEQFF. DNA of the CDR3: TGTGCCAGCAGTTTCGGGACTAGCGGATACAATGAGCAGTTCTTC. The genes are TRBV6-1 and TRBJ2-1, with 11 positions matching TRBD2. The CDR3 runs to 15 residues. V gave up 5 bases and J gave up 4 bases; unmatched junction bases: 4. Germline V gene data show CDR1 as MNHNS and CDR2 as SASEGT.

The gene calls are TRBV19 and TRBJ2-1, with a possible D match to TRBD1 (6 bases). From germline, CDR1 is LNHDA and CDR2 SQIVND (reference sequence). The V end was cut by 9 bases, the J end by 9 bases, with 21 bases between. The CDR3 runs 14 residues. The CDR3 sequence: CASKTVQGPGEQFF. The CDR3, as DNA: TGTGCCAGCAAGACCGTACAGGGTCCCGGTGAGCAGTTCTTC.

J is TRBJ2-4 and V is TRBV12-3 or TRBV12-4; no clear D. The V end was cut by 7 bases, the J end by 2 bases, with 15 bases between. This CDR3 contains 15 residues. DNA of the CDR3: TGTGCCAGCATGGGTGGGCTGCGGTCCAAAAACATTCAGTACTTC. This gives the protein CASMGGLRSKNIQYF.

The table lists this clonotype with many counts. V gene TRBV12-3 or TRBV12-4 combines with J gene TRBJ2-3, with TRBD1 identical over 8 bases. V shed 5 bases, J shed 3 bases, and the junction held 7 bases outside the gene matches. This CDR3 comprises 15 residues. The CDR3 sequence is CASSPQGVLTDTQYF. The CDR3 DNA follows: TGTGCCAGCAGTCCACAGGGGGTATTGACAGATACGCAGTATTTT.

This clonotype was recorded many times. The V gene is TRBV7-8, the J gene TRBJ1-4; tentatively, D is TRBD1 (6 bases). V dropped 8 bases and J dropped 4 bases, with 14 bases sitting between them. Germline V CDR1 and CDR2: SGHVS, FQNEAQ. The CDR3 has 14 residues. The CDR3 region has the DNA TGTGCCAGCTCAAGGGGGGGCCGTAATGAAAAACTGTTTTTT. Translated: CASSRGGRNEKLFF.

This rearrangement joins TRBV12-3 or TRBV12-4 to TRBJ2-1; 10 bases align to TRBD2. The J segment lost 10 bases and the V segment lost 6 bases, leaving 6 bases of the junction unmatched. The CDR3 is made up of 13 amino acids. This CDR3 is CASSSSGSWEQFF. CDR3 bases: TGTGCCAGCAGCTCTAGCGGGAGCTGGGAGCAGTTCTTC.

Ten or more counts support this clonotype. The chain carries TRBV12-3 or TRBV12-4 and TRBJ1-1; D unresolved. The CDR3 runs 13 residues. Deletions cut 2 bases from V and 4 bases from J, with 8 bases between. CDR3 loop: CASSLREGTEAFF. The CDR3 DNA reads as TGTGCCAGCAGTTTAAGGGAGGGCACTGAAGCTTTCTTT.

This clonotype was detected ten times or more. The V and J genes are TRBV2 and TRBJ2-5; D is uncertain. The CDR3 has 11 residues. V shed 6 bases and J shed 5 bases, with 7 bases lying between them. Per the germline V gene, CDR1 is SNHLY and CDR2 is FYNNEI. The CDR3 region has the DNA TGTGCCAGCAGGACCCGGGAGACCCAGTACTTC. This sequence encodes CASRTRETQYF. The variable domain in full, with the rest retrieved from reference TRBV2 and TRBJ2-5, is EPEVTQTPSHQVTQMGQEVILRCVPISNHLYFYWYRQILGQKVEFLVSFYNNEISEKSEIFDDQFSVERPDGSNFTLKIRSTKLEDSAMYFCASRTRETQYFGPGTRLLVL.

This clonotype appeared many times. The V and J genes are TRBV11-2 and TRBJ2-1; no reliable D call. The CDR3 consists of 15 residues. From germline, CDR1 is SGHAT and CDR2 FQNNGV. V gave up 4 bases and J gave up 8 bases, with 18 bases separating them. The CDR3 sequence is CASSSLQSLVDEQFF. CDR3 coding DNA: TGTGCCAGCAGCTCACTGCAGAGCCTGGTGGATGAGCAGTTCTTC.

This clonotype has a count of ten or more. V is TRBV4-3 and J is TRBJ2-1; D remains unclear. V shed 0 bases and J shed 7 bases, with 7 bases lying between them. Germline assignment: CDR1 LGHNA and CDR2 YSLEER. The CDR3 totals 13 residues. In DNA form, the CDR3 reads TGCGCCAGCAGCCAAGATCGAACGAATGAGCAGTTCTTC. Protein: CASSQDRTNEQFF.

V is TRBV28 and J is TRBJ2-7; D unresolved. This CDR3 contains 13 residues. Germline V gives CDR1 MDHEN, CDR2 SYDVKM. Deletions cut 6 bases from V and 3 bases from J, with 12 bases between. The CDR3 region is CASRRAERYEQYF. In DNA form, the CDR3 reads TGTGCCAGCAGGCGTGCTGAACGCTACGAGCAGTACTTC.

The CDR3 coding sequence is TGTGCCAGCAGCAAGAAGGGGACTAGCGGGAGTTACACAGATACGCAGTATTTT. Translated: CASSKKGTSGSYTDTQYF. The chain carries TRBV9 and TRBJ2-3; 14 bases align to TRBD2. CDR1 and CDR2 (germline): SGDLS, YYNGEE. V lost 4 bases, J lost 2 bases, and 9 bases stayed unmatched. CDR3 size: 18 residues.

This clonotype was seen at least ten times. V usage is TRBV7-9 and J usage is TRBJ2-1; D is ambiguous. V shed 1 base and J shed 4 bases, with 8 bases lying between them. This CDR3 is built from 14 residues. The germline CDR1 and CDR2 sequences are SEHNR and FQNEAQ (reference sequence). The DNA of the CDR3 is TGTGCCAGCAGCTTAGGCCTCCGTTACAATGAGCAGTTCTTC. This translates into CASSLGLRYNEQFF.

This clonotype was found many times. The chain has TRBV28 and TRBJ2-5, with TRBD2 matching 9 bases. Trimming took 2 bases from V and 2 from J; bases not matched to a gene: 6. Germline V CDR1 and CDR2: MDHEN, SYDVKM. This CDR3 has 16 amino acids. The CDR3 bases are TGTGCCAGCAGTTTAGCGGCGGGGGGGGGGCAAGAGACCCAGTACTTC. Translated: CASSLAAGGGQETQYF.

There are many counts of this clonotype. The CDR3 sequence: CASSARGDGEKLFF. The CDR3 coding sequence is TGCGCCAGCAGCGCTCGAGGGGATGGTGAAAAACTGTTTTTT. The gene calls are TRBV5-1 and TRBJ1-4; a possible D gene is TRBD1 (5 bases). V shed 4 bases and J shed 7 bases, with 14 bases lying between them. CDR3 length: 14 amino acids. Looked up from germline, CDR1 is SGHRS and CDR2 is YFSETQ.

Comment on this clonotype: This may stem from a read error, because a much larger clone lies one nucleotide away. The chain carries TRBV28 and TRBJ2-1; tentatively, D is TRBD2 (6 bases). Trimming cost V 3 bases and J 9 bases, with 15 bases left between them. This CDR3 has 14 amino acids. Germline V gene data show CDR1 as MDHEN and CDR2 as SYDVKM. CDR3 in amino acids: CASSFSGSSTEQFF. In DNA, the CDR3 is TGTGCCAGCAGTTTCTCCGGGAGCTCCACTGAGCAGTTCTTC.